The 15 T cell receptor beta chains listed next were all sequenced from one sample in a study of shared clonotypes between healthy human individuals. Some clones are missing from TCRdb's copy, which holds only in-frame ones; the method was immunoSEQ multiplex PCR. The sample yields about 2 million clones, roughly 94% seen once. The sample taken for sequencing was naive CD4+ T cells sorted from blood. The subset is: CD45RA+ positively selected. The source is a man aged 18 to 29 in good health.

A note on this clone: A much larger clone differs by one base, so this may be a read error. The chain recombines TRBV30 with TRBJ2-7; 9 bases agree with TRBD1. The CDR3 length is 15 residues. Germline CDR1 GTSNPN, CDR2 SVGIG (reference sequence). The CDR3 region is CAWSGRGTGSYGQYF. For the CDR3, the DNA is TGTGCCTGGAGTGGCCGCGGGACAGGGAGCTACGGGCAGTACTTC. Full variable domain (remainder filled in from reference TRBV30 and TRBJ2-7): SQTIHQWPATLVQPVGSPLSLECTVEGTSNPNLYWYRQAAGRGLQLLFYSVGIGQISSEVPQNLSASRPQDRQFILSSKKLLLSDSGFYLCAWSGRGTGSYGQYFGPGTRLTVT.

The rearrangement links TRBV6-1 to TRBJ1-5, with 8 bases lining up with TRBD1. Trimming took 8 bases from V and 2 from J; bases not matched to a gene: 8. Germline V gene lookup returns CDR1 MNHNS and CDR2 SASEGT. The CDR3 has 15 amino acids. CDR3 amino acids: CASRQGASRNQPQHF. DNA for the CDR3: TGTGCCAGCCGGCAGGGGGCATCCCGCAATCAGCCCCAGCATTTT.

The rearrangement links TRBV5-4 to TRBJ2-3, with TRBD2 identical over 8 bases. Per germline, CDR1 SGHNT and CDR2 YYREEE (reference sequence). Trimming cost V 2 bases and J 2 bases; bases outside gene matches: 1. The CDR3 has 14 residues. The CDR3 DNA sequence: TGTGCCAGCAGCTTAGCGGGAGCCACAGATACGCAGTATTTT. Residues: CASSLAGATDTQYF.

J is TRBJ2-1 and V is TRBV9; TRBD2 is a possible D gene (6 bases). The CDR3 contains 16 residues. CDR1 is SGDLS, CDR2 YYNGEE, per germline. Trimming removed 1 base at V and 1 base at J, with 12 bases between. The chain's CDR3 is CASSVSSGLSYNEQFF. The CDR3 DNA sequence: TGTGCCAGCAGCGTATCCAGCGGACTATCCTACAATGAGCAGTTCTTC.

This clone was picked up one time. The CDR3 bases are TGTGCCAGCAGCGGCTTCACAGATACGCAGTATTTT. This translates into CASSGFTDTQYF. The chain uses TRBV11-3 and TRBJ2-3; D gene unclear. Germline lookup yields CDR1 SGHNT and CDR2 YENEEA. The CDR3 loop spans 12 amino acids. V lost 5 bases and J lost 2, with 5 bases in between.

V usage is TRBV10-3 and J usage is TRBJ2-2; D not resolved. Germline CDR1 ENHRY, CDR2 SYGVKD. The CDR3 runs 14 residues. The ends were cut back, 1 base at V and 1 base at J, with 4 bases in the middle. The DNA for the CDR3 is TGTGCCATCAGTGAGTTGGGGAACACCGGGGAGCTGTTTTTT. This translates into CAISELGNTGELFF.

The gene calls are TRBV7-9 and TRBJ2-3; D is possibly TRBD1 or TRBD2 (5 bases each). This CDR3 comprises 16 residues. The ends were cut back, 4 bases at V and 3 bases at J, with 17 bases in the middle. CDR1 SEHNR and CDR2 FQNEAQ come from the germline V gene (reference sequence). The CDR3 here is CASSYRGALGTDTQYF. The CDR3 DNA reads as TGTGCCAGCAGCTATAGAGGGGCCCTTGGGACAGATACGCAGTATTTT.

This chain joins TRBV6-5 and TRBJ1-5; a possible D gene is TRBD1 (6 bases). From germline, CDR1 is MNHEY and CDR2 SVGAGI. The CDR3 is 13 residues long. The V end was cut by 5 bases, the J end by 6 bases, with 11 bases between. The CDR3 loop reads CASSARGGQPQHF. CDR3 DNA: TGTGCCAGCAGTGCCAGGGGAGGTCAGCCCCAGCATTTT.

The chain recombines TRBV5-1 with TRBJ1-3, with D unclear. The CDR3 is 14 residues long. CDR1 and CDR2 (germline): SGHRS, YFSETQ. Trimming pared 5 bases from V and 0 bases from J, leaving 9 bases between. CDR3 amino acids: CASSETHSGNTIYF. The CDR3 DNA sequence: TGCGCCAGCAGTGAAACTCACTCTGGAAACACCATATATTTT.

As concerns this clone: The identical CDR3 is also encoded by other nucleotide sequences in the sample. Written as DNA, the CDR3 is TGCGCCAGCAGCTCCACTAGCGGTGCCTACAATGAGCAGTTCTTC. Protein: CASSSTSGAYNEQFF. The V gene is TRBV5-1, the J gene TRBJ2-1; 8 positions agree with TRBD2. Germline V lookup: CDR1 SGHRS, CDR2 YFSETQ. V lost 3 bases and J lost 2; bases outside the gene matches: 4. The CDR3 has 15 residues.

DNA of the CDR3: TGTGCCAGCAGCTCACCCCTTCGGCGCTCATCCTACAATGAGCAGTTCTTC. It is translated as CASSSPLRRSSYNEQFF. The rearrangement joins TRBV7-2 to TRBJ2-1; D gene ambiguous. Germline-derived CDR1 and CDR2 are SGHTA and FQGNSA. The CDR3 loop spans 17 amino acids. V lost 4 bases to trimming and J lost 1 base, with 17 bases between them.

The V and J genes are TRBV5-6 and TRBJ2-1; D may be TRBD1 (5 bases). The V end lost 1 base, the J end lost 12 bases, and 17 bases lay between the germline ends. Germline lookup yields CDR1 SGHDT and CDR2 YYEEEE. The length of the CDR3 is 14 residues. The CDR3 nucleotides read TGTGCCAGCAGCTTGCAGGGTATGGGGATAGGGCAGTTCTTC. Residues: CASSLQGMGIGQFF.

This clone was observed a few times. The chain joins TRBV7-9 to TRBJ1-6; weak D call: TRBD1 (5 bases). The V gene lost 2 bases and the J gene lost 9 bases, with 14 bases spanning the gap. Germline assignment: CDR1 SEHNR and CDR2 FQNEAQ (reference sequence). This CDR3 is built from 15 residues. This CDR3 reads CASSLNGNGGSPLHF. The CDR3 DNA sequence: TGTGCCAGCAGCTTAAACGGGAATGGGGGTTCACCCCTCCACTTT.

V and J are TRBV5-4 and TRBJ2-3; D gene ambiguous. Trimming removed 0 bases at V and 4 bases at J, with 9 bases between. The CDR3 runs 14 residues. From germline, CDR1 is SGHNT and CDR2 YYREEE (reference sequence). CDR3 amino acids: CASSLALGSDTQYF. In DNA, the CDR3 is TGTGCCAGCAGCTTGGCCTTAGGCTCAGATACGCAGTATTTT.

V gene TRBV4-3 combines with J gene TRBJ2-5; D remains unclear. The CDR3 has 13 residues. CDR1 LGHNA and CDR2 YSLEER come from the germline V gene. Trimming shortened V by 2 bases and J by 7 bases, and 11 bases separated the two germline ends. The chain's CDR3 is CASSQIVRGTQYF. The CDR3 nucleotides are TGCGCCAGCAGCCAAATAGTACGTGGGACCCAGTACTTC.